These 18 T cell receptor beta chains came from one sample sequenced in a study of cytomegalovirus exposure and HLA in healthy donors. PCR involved 60 Vbeta and 13 Jbeta primers. The assay was immunoSEQ multiplex PCR, and TCRdb's table has in-frame clones only and misses some. The sample holds 170,000 or so clones, approximately 81% seen once. Sequencing input: PBMCs. These receptors all stem from a boy between 2 and 10 years old in good health and CMV-seronegative.

This clone was detected only a few times. J is TRBJ2-1 and V is TRBV6-5; unclear D gene. Looked up from germline, CDR1 is MNHEY and CDR2 is SVGAGI. This CDR3 region has 13 residues. The germline V and J ends were trimmed by 3 bases and 6 bases, with 9 bases remaining between them. CDR3 sequence: CASSYNSVNEQFF. The CDR3 bases are TGTGCCAGCAGTTATAACTCTGTCAATGAGCAGTTCTTC.

J is TRBJ2-1 and V is TRBV5-1; the D gene is possibly TRBD2 (6 bases). The length of the CDR3 is 14 residues. Trimming removed 2 bases at V and 5 bases at J, with 11 bases between. Germline V gene sequence: CDR1 SGHRS, CDR2 YFSETQ. The CDR3 DNA is TGCGCCAGCAGCTTAGGAGGAGGGGACAATGAGCAGTTCTTC. It codes for CASSLGGGDNEQFF.

This clone has just a few counts. The chain uses TRBV9 and TRBJ1-1; a possible D gene is TRBD1 (6 bases). This CDR3 is built from 15 residues. Germline V gives CDR1 SGDLS, CDR2 YYNGEE. V dropped 3 bases and J dropped 1 base, with 13 bases sitting between them. The CDR3 DNA sequence: TGTGCCAGCAGCGCGTTAGGACAGCCGAACACTGAAGCTTTCTTT. Translating it yields CASSALGQPNTEAFF.

The V call is TRBV9, the J call TRBJ2-7; D unclear. V dropped 1 base and J dropped 2 bases, with 13 bases sitting between them. The CDR3 contains 15 residues. Germline CDR1 reads SGDLS; CDR2 reads YYNGEE. The CDR3 region has the DNA TGTGCCAGCAGCGTACATGCTCAGGCCACCTACGAGCAGTACTTC. Translated, it gives CASSVHAQATYEQYF.

This clone was seen only a few times. V gene TRBV29-1 combines with J gene TRBJ2-7; perhaps TRBD1 as D (6 bases). Looked up from germline, CDR1 is SQVTM and CDR2 is ANQGSEA. V was shortened by 4 bases and J by 5 bases, with 15 bases between the two germline ends. The CDR3 sequence is 13 residues long. CDR3 sequence (DNA): TGCAGCGTTGCCACAGGGAACTCTAACGAGCAGTACTTC. Its protein is CSVATGNSNEQYF.

The V gene is TRBV5-5, the J gene TRBJ1-1; no firm D call. V lost 1 base, J lost 4 bases, and 14 bases lay in between. Germline V CDR1 and CDR2: SGHKS, YYEKEE (reference sequence). The CDR3 runs to 15 residues. This CDR3 is CASSLNLGWSTEAFF. Here the CDR3 DNA reads TGTGCCAGCAGCTTGAACCTGGGTTGGAGCACTGAAGCTTTCTTT.

The J gene is TRBJ1-3, the V gene TRBV6-1, with a weak D call TRBD1 (5 bases). This CDR3 has 14 amino acids. V lost 2 bases to trimming and J lost 3 bases, with 8 bases between them. The germline gives CDR1 MNHNS, CDR2 SASEGT. The CDR3 DNA reads TGTGCCAGCAGTGAAAGGGGAGGTGGAAACACCATATATTTT. This translates into CASSERGGGNTIYF.

The V and J genes are TRBV4-1 and TRBJ2-1; the match to TRBD2 covers 8 bases. From germline, CDR1 is MGHRA and CDR2 YSYEKL. CDR3 size: 15 residues. Trimming removed 4 bases from V and 9 bases from J; junction bases left unmatched: 11. The CDR3 loop is CASSPTGLVDSEQFF. CDR3 sequence (DNA): TGCGCCAGCAGCCCCACGGGACTAGTCGACAGTGAGCAGTTCTTC.

The gene calls are TRBV28 and TRBJ1-5, with D possibly matching TRBD1 (5 bases). CDR3 length: 16 amino acids. V lost 2 bases and J lost 0, with 11 bases in between. Germline CDR1 and CDR2: MDHEN and SYDVKM. In DNA, the CDR3 is TGTGCCAGCAGTTTAGTGGACACCCATAGCAATCAGCCCCAGCATTTT. Translated, it gives CASSLVDTHSNQPQHF.

The rearrangement joins TRBV21-1 to TRBJ2-2; TRBD2 is the table's D call, not checked against the DNA. TRBV21-1 is a listed pseudogene. There are 17 residues in the CDR3. This CDR3 is CASSKARLAGNTGELFF. CDR3 DNA: TGTGCCAGCAGCAAAGCGCGGCTAGCGGGAAACACCGGGGAGCTGTTTTTT.

This chain connects TRBV28 to TRBJ2-3; 8 bases map to TRBD1. The junction had 3 bases not matched to a gene; V was cut back by 10 bases and J by 0 bases. Germline CDR1 and CDR2: MDHEN and SYDVKM. CDR3 size: 13 residues. CDR3 sequence (DNA): TGTGCCACCCACAGGGGGAGCACAGATACGCAGTATTTT. Translated: CATHRGSTDTQYF.

The rearrangement links TRBV6-5 to TRBJ1-1; 7 positions match TRBD1. This CDR3 spans 15 amino acids. Germline CDR1 reads MNHEY; CDR2 reads SVGAGI. Trimming took 5 bases from V and 2 from J; bases not matched to a gene: 8. The CDR3 region is CASSRQGLHNTEAFF. For the CDR3, the DNA is TGTGCCAGCAGTCGACAGGGACTTCATAACACTGAAGCTTTCTTT.

The chain employs TRBV5-4 and TRBJ2-5, with 8 bases that match TRBD2. The germline V gene encodes CDR1 SGHNT and CDR2 YYREEE (reference sequence). The CDR3 covers 15 residues. V trimming: 0 bases; J trimming: 5 bases; junction bases outside the gene matches: 6. CDR3 loop: CASSLELASGETQYF. The CDR3, as DNA: TGTGCCAGCAGCTTGGAGTTGGCTAGCGGGGAGACCCAGTACTTC.

The V and J genes are TRBV6-1 and TRBJ1-1; the D is unclear. The V gene lost 2 bases and the J gene lost 0 bases, with 10 bases spanning the gap. CDR3 size: 15 residues. Germline loops: CDR1 MNHNS, CDR2 SASEGT. In DNA, the CDR3 is TGTGCCAGCAGTGAATGGAGGGTCCTGAACACTGAAGCTTTCTTT. It specifies CASSEWRVLNTEAFF.

V usage is TRBV19 and J usage is TRBJ1-5; no definite D call. Trimming took off 1 base at V and 6 bases at J, with 4 bases between the two ends. Germline CDR1 reads LNHDA; CDR2 reads SQIVND (reference sequence). This CDR3 is built from 12 residues. As DNA, the CDR3 is TGTGCCAGTAGTATAGCTTCTCAGCCCCAGCATTTT. Translated, it gives CASSIASQPQHF. Drawing the rest from reference TRBV19 and TRBJ1-5, the complete variable domain is DGGITQSPKYLFRKEGQNVTLSCEQNLNHDAMYWYRQDPGQGLRLIYYSQIVNDFQKGDIAEGYSVSREKKESFPLTVTSAQKNPTAFYLCASSIASQPQHFGDGTRLSIL.

The genes are TRBV11-2 and TRBJ2-7; tentatively, D is TRBD2 (5 bases). V dropped 4 bases and J dropped 6 bases, with 13 bases sitting between them. Looked up from germline, CDR1 is SGHAT and CDR2 is FQNNGV. CDR3 length equals 13 residues. As DNA, the CDR3 is TGTGCCAGCAGCTCCGGGGTTCCTACCGAGCAGTACTTC. It yields the protein CASSSGVPTEQYF.

This chain's CDR3 is CASSLGAGGRDVREQYF. In DNA form, the CDR3 reads TGTGCCAGCAGTTTAGGAGCGGGAGGGCGGGACGTACGCGAGCAGTACTTC. The chain couples TRBV28 to TRBJ2-7, with 10 bases that match TRBD2. Looked up from germline, CDR1 is MDHEN and CDR2 is SYDVKM. The CDR3 totals 17 residues. J lost 6 bases, V lost 2 bases, and 13 bases had no gene match.

This chain links TRBV11-3 with TRBJ2-3; tentatively, D is TRBD2 (5 bases). CDR3 length: 14 amino acids. Germline-derived CDR1 and CDR2 are SGHNT and YENEEA. Trimming removed 5 bases at V and 2 bases at J, with 11 bases between. The DNA for the CDR3 is TGTGCCAGCAGCCCCGGACTCTCCACAGATACGCAGTATTTT. This gives the protein CASSPGLSTDTQYF.